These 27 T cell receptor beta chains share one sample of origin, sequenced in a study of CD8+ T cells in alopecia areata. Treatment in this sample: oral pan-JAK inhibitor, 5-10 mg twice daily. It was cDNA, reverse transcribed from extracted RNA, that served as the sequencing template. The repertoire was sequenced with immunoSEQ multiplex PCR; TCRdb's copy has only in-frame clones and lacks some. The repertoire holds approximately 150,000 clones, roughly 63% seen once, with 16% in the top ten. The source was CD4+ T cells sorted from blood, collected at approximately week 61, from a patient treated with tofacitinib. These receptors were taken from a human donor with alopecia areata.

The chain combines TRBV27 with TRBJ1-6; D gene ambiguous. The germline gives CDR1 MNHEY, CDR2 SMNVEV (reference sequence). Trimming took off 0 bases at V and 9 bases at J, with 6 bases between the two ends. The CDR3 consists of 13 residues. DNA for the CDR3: TGTGCCAGCAGTTTATCTCCAATTTCACCCCTCCACTTT. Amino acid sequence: CASSLSPISPLHF.

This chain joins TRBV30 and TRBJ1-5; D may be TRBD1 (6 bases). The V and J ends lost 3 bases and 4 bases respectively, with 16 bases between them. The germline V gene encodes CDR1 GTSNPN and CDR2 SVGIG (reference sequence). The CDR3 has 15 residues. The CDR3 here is CAWSGGTRGNQPQHF. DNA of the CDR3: TGTGCCTGGAGCGGCGGGACACGGGGAAATCAGCCCCAGCATTTT.

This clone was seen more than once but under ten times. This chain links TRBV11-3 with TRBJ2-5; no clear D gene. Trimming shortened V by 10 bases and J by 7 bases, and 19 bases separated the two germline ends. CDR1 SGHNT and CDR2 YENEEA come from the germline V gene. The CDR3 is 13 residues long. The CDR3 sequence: CATTTPLSGTQYF. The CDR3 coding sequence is TGTGCCACCACGACCCCCCTTAGTGGGACCCAGTACTTC.

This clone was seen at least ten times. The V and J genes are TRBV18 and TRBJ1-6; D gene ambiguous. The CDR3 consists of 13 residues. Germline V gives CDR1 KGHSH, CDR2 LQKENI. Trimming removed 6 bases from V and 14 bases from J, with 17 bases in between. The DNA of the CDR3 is TGTGCCAGCTCGCGCGAAGTTGGTGAGGCCCTCCACTTT. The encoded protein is CASSREVGEALHF.

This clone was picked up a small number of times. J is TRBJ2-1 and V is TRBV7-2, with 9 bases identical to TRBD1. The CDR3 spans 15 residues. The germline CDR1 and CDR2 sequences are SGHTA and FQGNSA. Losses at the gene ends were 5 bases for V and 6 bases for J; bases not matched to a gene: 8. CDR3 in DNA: TGTGCCAGCAGCCGGGTTCCGGGACAGGGCAATGAGCAGTTCTTC. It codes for CASSRVPGQGNEQFF.

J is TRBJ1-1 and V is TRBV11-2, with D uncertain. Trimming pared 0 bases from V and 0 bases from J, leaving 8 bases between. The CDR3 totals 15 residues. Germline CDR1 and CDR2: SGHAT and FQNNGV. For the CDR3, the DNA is TGTGCCAGCAGCTTAGATCCGAGCTTGAACACTGAAGCTTTCTTT. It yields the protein CASSLDPSLNTEAFF.

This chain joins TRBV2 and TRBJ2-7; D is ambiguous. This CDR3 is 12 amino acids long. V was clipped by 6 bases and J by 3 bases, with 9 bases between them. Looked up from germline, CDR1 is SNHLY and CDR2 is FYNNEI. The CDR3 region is CASRDDRYEQYF. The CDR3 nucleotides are TGTGCCAGCAGGGATGACCGCTACGAGCAGTACTTC.

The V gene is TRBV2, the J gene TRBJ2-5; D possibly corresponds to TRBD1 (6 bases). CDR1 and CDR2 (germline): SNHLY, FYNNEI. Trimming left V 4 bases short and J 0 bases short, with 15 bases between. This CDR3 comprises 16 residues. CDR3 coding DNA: TGTGCCAGCAGTGGACTCGGGACAAGAGACCAAGAGACCCAGTACTTC. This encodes CASSGLGTRDQETQYF.

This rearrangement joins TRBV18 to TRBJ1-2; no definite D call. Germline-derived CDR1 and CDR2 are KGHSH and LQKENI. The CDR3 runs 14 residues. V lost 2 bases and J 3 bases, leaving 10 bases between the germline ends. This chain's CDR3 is CASSPSANDYGYTF. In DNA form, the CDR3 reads TGTGCCAGCTCACCAAGTGCAAACGACTATGGCTACACCTTC.

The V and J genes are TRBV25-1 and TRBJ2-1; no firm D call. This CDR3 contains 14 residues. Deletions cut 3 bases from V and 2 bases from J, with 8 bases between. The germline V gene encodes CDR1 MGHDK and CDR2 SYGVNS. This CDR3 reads CASSESETYNEQFF. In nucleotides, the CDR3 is TGTGCCAGCAGTGAGTCAGAGACCTACAATGAGCAGTTCTTC.

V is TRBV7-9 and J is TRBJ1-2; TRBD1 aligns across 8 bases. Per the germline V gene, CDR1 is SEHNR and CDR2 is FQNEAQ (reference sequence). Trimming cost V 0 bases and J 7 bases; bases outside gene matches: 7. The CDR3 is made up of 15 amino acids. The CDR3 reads CASSLAATGAVGYTF. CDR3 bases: TGTGCCAGCAGCTTAGCGGCGACAGGGGCGGTTGGCTACACCTTC.

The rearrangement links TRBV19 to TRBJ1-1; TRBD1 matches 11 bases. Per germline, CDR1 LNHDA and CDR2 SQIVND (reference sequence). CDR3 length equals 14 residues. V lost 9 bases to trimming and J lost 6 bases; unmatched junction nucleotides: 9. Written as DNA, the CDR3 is TGTGCCAGCGCAAAGGACAGGGGGCGTGCTGAAGCTTTCTTT. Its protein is CASAKDRGRAEAFF.

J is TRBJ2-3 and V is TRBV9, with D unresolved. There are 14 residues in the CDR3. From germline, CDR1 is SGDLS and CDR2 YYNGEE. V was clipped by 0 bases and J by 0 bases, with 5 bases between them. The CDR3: CASSVVASTDTQYF. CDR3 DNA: TGTGCCAGCAGCGTAGTGGCTAGCACAGATACGCAGTATTTT.

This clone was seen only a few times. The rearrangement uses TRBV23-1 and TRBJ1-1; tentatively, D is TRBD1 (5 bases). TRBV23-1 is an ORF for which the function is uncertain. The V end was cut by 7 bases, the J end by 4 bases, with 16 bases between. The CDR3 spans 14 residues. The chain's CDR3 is CASIVRGRGTEAFF. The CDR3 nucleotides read TGCGCCAGCATAGTTCGGGGAAGGGGCACTGAAGCTTTCTTT.

The CDR3 reads CAWSFVAPDTQYF. In nucleotides, the CDR3 is TGTGCCTGGAGTTTTGTAGCTCCAGATACGCAGTATTTT. This chain uses TRBV30 with TRBJ2-3; D not certain. Germline V gene sequence: CDR1 GTSNPN, CDR2 SVGIG (reference sequence). This CDR3 is 13 amino acids long. The V end lost 2 bases, the J end lost 4 bases, and 10 bases lay between the germline ends. Variable domain in full (rest from reference TRBV30 and TRBJ2-3): SQTIHQWPATLVQPVGSPLSLECTVEGTSNPNLYWYRQAAGRGLQLLFYSVGIGQISSEVPQNLSASRPQDRQFILSSKKLLLSDSGFYLCAWSFVAPDTQYFGPGTRLTVL.

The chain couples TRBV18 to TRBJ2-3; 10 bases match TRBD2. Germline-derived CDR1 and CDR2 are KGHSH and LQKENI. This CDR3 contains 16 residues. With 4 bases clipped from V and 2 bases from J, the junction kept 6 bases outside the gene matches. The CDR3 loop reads CASSRFTSGNTDTQYF. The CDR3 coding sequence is TGTGCCAGCTCACGGTTTACTAGCGGGAACACAGATACGCAGTATTTT. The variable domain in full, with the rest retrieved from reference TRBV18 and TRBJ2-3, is NAGVMQNPRHLVRRRGQEARLRCSPMKGHSHVYWYRQLPEEGLKFMVYLQKENIIDESGMPKERFSAEFPKEGPSILRIQQVVRGDSAAYFCASSRFTSGNTDTQYFGPGTRLTVL.

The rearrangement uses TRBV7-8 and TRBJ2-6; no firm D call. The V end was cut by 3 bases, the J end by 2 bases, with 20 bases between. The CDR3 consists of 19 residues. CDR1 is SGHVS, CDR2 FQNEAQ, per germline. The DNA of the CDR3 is TGTGCCAGCAGCTTGCCCGGATATAGATTCGTGACTGGGGCCAACGTCCTGACTTTC. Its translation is CASSLPGYRFVTGANVLTF.

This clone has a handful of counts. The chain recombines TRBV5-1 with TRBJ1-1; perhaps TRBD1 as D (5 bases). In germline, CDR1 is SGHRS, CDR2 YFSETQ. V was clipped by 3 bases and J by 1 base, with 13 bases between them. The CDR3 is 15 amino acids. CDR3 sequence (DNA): TGCGCCAGCAGCTGGAATGCAGGGAGGAACACTGAAGCTTTCTTT. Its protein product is CASSWNAGRNTEAFF.

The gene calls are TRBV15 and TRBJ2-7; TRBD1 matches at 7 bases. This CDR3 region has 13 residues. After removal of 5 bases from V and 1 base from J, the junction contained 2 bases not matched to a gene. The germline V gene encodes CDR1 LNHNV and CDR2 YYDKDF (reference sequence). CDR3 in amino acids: CATSLDRSYEQYF. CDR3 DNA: TGTGCCACCAGCCTGGACAGGTCCTACGAGCAGTACTTC.

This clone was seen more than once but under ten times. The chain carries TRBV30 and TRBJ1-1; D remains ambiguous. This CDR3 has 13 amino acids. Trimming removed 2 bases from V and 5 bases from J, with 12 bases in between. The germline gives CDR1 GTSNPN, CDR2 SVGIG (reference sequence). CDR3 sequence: CAWSTQAGTEAFF. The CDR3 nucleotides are TGTGCCTGGAGTACCCAGGCCGGGACTGAAGCTTTCTTT.

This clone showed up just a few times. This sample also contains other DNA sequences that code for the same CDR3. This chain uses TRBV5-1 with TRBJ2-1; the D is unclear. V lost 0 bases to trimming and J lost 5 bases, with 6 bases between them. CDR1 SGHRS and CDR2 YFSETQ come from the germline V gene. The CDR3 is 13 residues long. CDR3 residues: CASSLDTNNEQFF. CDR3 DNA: TGCGCCAGCAGCTTGGACACCAACAATGAGCAGTTCTTC. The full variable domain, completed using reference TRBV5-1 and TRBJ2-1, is KAGVTQTPRYLIKTRGQQVTLSCSPISGHRSVSWYQQTPGQGLQFLFEYFSETQRNKGNFPGRFSGRQFSNSRSEMNVSTLELGDSALYLCASSLDTNNEQFFGPGTRLTVL.

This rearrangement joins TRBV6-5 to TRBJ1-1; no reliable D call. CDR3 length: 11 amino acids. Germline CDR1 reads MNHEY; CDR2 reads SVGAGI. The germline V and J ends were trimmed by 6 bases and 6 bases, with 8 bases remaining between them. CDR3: CASRRGPEAFF. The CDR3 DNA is TGTGCCAGCAGGCGTGGGCCTGAAGCTTTCTTT.

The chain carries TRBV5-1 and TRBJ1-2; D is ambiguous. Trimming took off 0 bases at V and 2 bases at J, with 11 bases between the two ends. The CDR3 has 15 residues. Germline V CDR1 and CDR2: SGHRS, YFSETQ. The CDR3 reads CASSLDSGSNYGYTF. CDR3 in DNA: TGCGCCAGCAGCTTGGACTCCGGGTCCAACTATGGCTACACCTTC.

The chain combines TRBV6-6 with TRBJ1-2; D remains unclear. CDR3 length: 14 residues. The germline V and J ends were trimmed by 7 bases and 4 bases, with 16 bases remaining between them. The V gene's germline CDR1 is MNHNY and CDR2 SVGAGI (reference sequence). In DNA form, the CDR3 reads TGTGCCAGCATGATAAGGGAGAAGTCCTATGGCTACACCTTC. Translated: CASMIREKSYGYTF.

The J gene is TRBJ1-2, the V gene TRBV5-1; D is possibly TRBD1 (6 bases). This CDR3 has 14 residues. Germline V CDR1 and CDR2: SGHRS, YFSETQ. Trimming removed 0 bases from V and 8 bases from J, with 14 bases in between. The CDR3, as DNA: TGCGCCAGCAGCTTGGTGCAGGGGCATTGGGGCTACACCTTC. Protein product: CASSLVQGHWGYTF.

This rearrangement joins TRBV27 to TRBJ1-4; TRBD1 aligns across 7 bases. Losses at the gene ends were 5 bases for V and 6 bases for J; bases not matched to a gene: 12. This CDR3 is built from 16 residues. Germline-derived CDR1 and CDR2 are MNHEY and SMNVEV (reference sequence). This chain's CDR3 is CASSPETGRWDEKLFF. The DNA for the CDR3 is TGTGCCAGCAGTCCGGAGACAGGGCGGTGGGATGAAAAACTGTTTTTT.

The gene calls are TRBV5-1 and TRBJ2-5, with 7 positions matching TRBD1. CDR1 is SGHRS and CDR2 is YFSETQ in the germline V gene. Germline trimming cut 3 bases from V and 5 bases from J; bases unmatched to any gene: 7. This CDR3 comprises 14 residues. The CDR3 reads CASSSTGTQETQYF. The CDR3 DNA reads TGCGCCAGCAGCTCGACAGGGACCCAGGAGACCCAGTACTTC.